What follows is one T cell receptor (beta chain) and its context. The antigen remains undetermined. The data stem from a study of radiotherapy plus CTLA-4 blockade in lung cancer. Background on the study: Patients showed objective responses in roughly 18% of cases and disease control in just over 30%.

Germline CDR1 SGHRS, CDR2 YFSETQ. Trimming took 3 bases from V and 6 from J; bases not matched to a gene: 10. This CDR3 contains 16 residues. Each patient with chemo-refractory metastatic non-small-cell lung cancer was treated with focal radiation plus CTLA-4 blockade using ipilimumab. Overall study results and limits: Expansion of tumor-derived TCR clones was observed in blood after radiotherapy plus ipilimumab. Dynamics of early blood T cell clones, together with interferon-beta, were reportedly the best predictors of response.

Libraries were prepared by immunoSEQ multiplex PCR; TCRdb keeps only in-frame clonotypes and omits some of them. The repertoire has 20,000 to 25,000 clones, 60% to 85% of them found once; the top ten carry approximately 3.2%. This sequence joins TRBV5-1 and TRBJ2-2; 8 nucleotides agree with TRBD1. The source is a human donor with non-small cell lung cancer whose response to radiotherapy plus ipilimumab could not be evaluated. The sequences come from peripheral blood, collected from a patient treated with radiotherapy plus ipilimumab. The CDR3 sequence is CASSSSRGRGAGELFF. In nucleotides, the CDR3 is TGCGCCAGCAGCTCAAGCAGGGGGCGCGGAGCCGGGGAGCTGTTTTTT.